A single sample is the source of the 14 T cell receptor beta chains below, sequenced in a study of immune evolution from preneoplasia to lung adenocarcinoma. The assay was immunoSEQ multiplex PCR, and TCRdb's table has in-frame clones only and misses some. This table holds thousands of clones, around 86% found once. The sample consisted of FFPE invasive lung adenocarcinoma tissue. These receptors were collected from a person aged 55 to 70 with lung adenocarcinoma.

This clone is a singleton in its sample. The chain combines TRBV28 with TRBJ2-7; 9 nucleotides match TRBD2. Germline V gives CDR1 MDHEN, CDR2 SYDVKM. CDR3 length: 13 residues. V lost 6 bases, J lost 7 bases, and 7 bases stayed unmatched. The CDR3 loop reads CASSLAGLGEQYF. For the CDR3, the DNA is TGTGCCAGCAGCCTAGCGGGGCTGGGGGAGCAGTACTTC.

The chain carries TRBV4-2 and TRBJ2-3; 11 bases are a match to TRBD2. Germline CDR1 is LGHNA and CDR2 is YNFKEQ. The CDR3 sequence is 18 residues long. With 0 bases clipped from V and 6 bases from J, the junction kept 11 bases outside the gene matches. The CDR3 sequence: CASSQDLVTSGSPDTQYF. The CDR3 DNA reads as TGTGCCAGCAGCCAAGATCTTGTTACTAGCGGGAGTCCTGATACGCAGTATTTT.

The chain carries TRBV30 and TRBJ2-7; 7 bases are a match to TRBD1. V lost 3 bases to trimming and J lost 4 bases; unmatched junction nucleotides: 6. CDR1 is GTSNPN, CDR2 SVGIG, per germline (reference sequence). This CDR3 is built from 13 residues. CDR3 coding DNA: TGTGCCTGGAGCCCAGGGACAGTTTACGAGCAGTACTTC. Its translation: CAWSPGTVYEQYF. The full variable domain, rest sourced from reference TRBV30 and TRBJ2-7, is SQTIHQWPATLVQPVGSPLSLECTVEGTSNPNLYWYRQAAGRGLQLLFYSVGIGQISSEVPQNLSASRPQDRQFILSSKKLLLSDSGFYLCAWSPGTVYEQYFGPGTRLTVT.

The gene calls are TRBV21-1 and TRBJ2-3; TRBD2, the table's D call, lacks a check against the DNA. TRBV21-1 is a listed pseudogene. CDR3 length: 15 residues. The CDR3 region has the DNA TGTGCCAGCAGCAAACCGGGACTATTGAGGGATACGCAGTATTTT. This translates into CASSKPGLLRDTQYF.

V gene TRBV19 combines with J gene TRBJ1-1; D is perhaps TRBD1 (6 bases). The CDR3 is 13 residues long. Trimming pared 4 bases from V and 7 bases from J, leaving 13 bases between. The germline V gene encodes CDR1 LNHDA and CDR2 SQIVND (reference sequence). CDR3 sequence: CASSTQTGHEAFF. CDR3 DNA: TGTGCCAGTAGTACCCAGACAGGTCATGAAGCTTTCTTT.

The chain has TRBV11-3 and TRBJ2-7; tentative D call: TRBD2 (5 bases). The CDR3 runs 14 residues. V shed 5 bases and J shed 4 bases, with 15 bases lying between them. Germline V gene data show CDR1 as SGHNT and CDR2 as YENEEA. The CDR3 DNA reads TGTGCCAGCAGCAAGCGGCTCAAAAGGTACGAGCAGTACTTC. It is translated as CASSKRLKRYEQYF.

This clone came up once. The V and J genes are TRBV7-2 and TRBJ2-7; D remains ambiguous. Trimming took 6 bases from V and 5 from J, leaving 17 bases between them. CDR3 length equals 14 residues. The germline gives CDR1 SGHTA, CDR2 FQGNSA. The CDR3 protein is CASRGLNGVNEQYF. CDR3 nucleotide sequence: TGTGCCAGCAGGGGGTTGAATGGAGTCAACGAGCAGTACTTC.

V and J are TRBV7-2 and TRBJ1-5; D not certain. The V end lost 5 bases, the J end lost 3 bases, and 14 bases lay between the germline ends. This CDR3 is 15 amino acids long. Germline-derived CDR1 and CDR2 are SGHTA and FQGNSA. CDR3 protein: CASSPGDGYNQPQHF. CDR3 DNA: TGTGCCAGCAGCCCGGGAGACGGCTACAATCAGCCCCAGCATTTT.

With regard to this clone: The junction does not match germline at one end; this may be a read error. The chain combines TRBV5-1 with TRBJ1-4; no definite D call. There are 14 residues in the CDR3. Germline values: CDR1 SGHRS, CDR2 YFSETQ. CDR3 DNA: TGCGCCAGCAGATTGGGAGGAACTAATGAAAAACTGTTTTTT. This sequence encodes CASRLGGTNEKLFF.

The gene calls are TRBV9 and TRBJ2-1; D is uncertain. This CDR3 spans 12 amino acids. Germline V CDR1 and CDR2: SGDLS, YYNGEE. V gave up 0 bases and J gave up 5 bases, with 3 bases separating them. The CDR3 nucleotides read TGTGCCAGCAGCGTAGGTCACAATGAGCAGTTCTTC. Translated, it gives CASSVGHNEQFF.

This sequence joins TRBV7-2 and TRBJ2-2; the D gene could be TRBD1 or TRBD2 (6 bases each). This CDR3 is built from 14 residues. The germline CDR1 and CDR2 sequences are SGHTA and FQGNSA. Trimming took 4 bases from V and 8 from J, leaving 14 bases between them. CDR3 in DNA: TGTGCCAGCAGCTCCCACTCGGGGGCGGGGGAGCTGTTTTTT. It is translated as CASSSHSGAGELFF.

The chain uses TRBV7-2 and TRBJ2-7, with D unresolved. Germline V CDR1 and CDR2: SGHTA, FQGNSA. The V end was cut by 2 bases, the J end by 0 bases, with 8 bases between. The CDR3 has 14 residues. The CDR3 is CASSLTVGSYEQYF. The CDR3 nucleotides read TGTGCCAGCAGCTTAACGGTGGGCTCCTACGAGCAGTACTTC.

The CDR3: CASSPLAGGPSSYEQYF. DNA of the CDR3: TGTGCCAGCTCACCACTGGCAGGGGGCCCTAGCTCCTACGAGCAGTACTTC. The chain links TRBV18 to TRBJ2-7; 8 bases align to TRBD1. CDR3 length: 17 amino acids. Trimming took 1 base from V and 0 from J; bases not matched to a gene: 8. Germline V lookup: CDR1 KGHSH, CDR2 LQKENI.

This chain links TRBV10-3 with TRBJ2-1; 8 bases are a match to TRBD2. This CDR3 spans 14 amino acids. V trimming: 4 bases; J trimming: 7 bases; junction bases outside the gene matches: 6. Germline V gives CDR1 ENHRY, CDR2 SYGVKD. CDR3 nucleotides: TGTGCCATCAGTGGCCCCGGACTAGCTAATGAGCAGTTCTTC. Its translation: CAISGPGLANEQFF.